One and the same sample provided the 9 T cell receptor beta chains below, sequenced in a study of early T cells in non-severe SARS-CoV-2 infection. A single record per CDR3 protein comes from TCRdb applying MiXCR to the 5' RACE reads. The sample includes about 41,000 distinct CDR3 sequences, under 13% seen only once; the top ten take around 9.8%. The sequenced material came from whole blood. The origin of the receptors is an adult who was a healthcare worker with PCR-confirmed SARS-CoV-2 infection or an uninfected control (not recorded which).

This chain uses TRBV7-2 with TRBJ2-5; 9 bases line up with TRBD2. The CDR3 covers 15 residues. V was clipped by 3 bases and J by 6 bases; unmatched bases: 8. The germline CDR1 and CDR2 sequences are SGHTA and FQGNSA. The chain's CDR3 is CASSFGLASGKTQYF. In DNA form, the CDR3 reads TGTGCCAGCAGCTTCGGGCTGGCTAGCGGGAAGACCCAGTACTTC.

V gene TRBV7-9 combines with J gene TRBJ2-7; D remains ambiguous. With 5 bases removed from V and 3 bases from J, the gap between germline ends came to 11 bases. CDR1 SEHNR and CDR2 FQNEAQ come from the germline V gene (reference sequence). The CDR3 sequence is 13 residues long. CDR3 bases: TGTGCCAGCAGCGCCGAATCGCGCTACGAGCAGTACTTC. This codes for CASSAESRYEQYF.

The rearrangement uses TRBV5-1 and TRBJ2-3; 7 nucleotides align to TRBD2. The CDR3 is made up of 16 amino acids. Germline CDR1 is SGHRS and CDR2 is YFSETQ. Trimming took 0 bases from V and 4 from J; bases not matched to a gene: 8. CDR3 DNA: TGCGCCAGCAGCTTGGTTCCGGGGAGGGAGGCAGATACGCAGTATTTT. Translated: CASSLVPGREADTQYF.

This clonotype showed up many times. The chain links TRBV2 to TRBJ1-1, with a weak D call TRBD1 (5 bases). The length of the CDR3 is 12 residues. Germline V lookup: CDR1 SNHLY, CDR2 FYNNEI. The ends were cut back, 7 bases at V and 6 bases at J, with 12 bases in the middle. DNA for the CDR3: TGTGCCAGCATACAGGAGGGCGCTGAAGCTTTCTTT. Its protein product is CASIQEGAEAFF.

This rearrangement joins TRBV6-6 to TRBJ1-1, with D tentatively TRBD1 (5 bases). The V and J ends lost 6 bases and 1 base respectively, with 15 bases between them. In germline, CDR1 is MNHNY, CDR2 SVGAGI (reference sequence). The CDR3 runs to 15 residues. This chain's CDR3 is CASSLAGTANTEAFF. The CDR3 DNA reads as TGTGCCAGCAGCTTAGCCGGGACGGCGAACACTGAAGCTTTCTTT.

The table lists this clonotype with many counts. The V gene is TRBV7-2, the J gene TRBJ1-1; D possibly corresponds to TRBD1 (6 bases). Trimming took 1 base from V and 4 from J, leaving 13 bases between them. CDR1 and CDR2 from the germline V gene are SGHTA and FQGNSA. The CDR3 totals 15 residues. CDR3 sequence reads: CASSLVGGDGTEAFF. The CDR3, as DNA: TGTGCCAGCAGCTTAGTGGGGGGCGATGGCACTGAAGCTTTCTTT.

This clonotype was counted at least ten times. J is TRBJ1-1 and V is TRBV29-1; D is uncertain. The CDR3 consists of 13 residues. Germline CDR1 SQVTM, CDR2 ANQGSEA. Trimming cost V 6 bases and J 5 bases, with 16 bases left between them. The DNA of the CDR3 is TGCAGCGTCTCCGTTTCGACCGGGACTGAAGCTTTCTTT. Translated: CSVSVSTGTEAFF.

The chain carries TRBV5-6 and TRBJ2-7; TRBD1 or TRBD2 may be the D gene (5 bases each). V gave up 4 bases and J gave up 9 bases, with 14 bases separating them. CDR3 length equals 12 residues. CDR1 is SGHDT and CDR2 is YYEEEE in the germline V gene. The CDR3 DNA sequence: TGTGCCAGCAGCCCCCGGGGCTTTGTGCAGTACTTC. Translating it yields CASSPRGFVQYF.

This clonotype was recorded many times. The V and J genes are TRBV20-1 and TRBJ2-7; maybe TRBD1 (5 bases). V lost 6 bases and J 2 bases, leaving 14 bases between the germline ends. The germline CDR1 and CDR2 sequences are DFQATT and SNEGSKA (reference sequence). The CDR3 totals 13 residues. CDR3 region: CSATQGFAYEQYF. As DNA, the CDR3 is TGCAGTGCCACCCAGGGATTCGCCTACGAGCAGTACTTC.